The T cell receptor (beta chain) described here comes from a study of identical twins. Regarding the study as a whole: Abundant beta clonotypes from cord blood bore fewer insertions; memory repertoires lacked this pattern.

A single record per CDR3 protein comes from TCRdb applying MiXCR to the 5' RACE reads. The data show 690,000 or so distinct CDR3 sequences, around 8.3% seen once. As concerns this clonotype: Antigen: not known.

V lost 2 bases and J lost 4; bases outside the gene matches: 5. The CDR3 consists of 15 residues. Per the germline V gene, CDR1 is SGHDT and CDR2 is YYEEEE. This sample was shared with a second study, whose subject was yellow fever vaccine responses in identical twins.

The receptor was derived from a woman between 18 and 29 years old in good health. Material: PBMCs. The chain is built from TRBV5-6 and TRBJ2-5; TRBD1 aligns across 10 bases. Written as DNA, the CDR3 is TGTGCCAGCAGCTTCCGGGGGACAGGGGTAGAGACCCAGTACTTC. The encoded protein is CASSFRGTGVETQYF.